Listed below are T cell receptor beta chains from one sample, sequenced in a study of T cells in Graves' hyperthyroidism and ophthalmopathy. TCRdb re-analysed the multiplex PCR reads in MiXCR, keeping a single row per CDR3 protein. The data contain a few hundred thousand distinct CDR3 sequences, around 18% of them seen just once; the ten biggest clones take up around 43%. Sequenced material: blood. These receptors originate from a man between 40 and 49 years old with Graves' hyperthyroidism. Both conserved end residues are part of each CDR3. The D gene is left open where the match is weak. For some rows the clone size is stated as once, few or many, or as a class when expanded; others skip it.

abundance,d_gene,j_gene,v_gene,CDR3nt,CDR3aa
many,NA,TRBJ1-1,TRBV7-2,TGTGCCAGCAGCTTCATCCAGAGCCTGAGGGCTGAAGCTTTCTTT,CASSFIQSLRAEAFF
NA,NA,TRBJ2-5,TRBV20-1,TGCAGTGCTATGATCGGAGGGGAGACCCAGTACTTC,CSAMIGGETQYF
many,TRBD1,TRBJ2-7,TRBV11-2,TGTGCCAGCAGCTTAGCCCTGCGTCTGGGACAGGGTCCCCTCGAGCAGTACTTC,CASSLALRLGQGPLEQYF
many,NA,TRBJ2-2,TRBV7-9,TGTGCCAGCGGGGCCGGGGAGCTGTTTTTT,CASGAGELFF
many,TRBD1,TRBJ1-2,TRBV20-1,TGCAGTGCTAGAACAGGGGCAAGTAACTATGGCTACACCTTC,CSARTGASNYGYTF
many,NA,TRBJ2-3,TRBV7-2,TGTGCCAGCAGCTTTAGTTGGACAGATACGCAGTATTTT,CASSFSWTDTQYF
few,TRBD1,TRBJ2-3,TRBV5-5,TGTGCCAGCAGCCTGGCGGTAGGGGGCGGAAACACAGATACGCAGTATTTT,CASSLAVGGGNTDTQYF
many,TRBD2,TRBJ2-7,TRBV20-1,TGCAGTGCTGGGGAGGCTAGCGGTTCCACCTACGAGCAGTACTTC,CSAGEASGSTYEQYF
many,NA,TRBJ2-7,TRBV7-9,TGTGCCAGCAGCTTAACATCAGACTCCTACGAGCAGTACTTC,CASSLTSDSYEQYF
few,TRBD1,TRBJ2-7,TRBV3-1,TGTGCCAGCAGCCAAAGACAGGGGAGCCACGAGCAGTACTTC,CASSQRQGSHEQYF
NA,TRBD2,TRBJ2-1,TRBV4-3,TGCGCCAGCAGCCATGAAGCGGGGCGCTCCTACAATGAGCAGTTCTTC,CASSHEAGRSYNEQFF